What follows is one TCR beta chain and its context. V was clipped by 5 bases and J by 1 base, with 17 bases between them. Germline CDR1 and CDR2: MNHEY and SMNVEV (reference sequence). The CDR3 has 16 residues. This sample is drawn from a study of blood T cell repertoires in COVID-19. As for the study in general: Donors in the United States, Italy and Spain gave samples during acute or convalescent COVID-19. Sources were T cells, B-cell-depleted T cells, or PBMCs; the material itself was cDNA or gDNA.

Source study methods: For nucleated cells, counts were estimated from reference gene primer amplification. Some clones are missing from TCRdb's copy, which holds only in-frame ones; the method was immunoSEQ multiplex PCR. Clone size and V and J calls were adopted from that table, with D and trimming inferred from the DNA. This table has approximately 190,000 clones, 80% to 90% appearing once. The chain joins TRBV27 to TRBJ1-2; D may be TRBD1 (5 bases). This TCR was sampled from a man younger than 45 with active or convalescent COVID-19. Input material: peripheral blood. CDR3 sequence (DNA): TGTGCCAGCAGTGCCTCCGGAGGGGCTTTTAACTATGGCTACACCTTC. Its protein is CASSASGGAFNYGYTF.